Below, 9 T cell receptor beta chains from the same sample are listed, as sequenced in a study of memory CD4+ T cells and cytomegalovirus serostatus (dated 2019 in TCRdb). A FACSAria II was used to sort memory CD4+ T cells, defined as single viable CD3+CD4+CD8-CD45RO+ cells. The library was obtained by the immunoSEQ multiplex PCR assay. As stored in TCRdb, this immuneACCESS dataset retains in-frame rearrangements with V and J assigned. A fraction of the clones does not appear; measured against another copy, unresolved V genes explain less than half of the discrepancy, and the remainder lacks a known reason. The sample table holds 35,000 to 50,000 clones, of which roughly four fifths were seen once. Under 6.5% of the sample is in the top ten clones. The sample comprised memory CD4+ T cells from blood. These receptors all come from an adult in good health and CMV-seronegative.

The chain combines TRBV7-3 with TRBJ2-1, with unresolved D. Germline assignment: CDR1 SGHTA and CDR2 FQGTGA. The CDR3 is made up of 11 amino acids. V shed 0 bases and J shed 6 bases, with 0 bases lying between them. This CDR3 reads CASSLTNEQFF. CDR3 nucleotides: TGTGCCAGCAGCTTAACCAATGAGCAGTTCTTC.

This clone rates as medium-sized. The V gene is TRBV7-2, the J gene TRBJ2-7; D remains unclear. The CDR3 loop spans 13 amino acids. The germline V gene encodes CDR1 SGHTA and CDR2 FQGNSA. V lost 5 bases, J lost 5 bases, and 13 bases lay in between. The DNA for the CDR3 is TGTGCCAGCAGCCCCCCAGCATCTGACGAGCAGTACTTC. It encodes CASSPPASDEQYF.

The chain has TRBV28 and TRBJ2-7; 8 bases match TRBD1. CDR3 length: 15 residues. The V gene end was trimmed by 6 bases and the J gene end by 3 bases; junction bases not matched to a gene: 10. Germline V gene lookup returns CDR1 MDHEN and CDR2 SYDVKM. The CDR3 coding sequence is TGTGCCAGCAGATCCCAGGGGGCTTACATCTACGAGCAGTACTTC. Translated, it gives CASRSQGAYIYEQYF.

V and J are TRBV27 and TRBJ2-3; D is perhaps TRBD2 (5 bases). V lost 7 bases to trimming and J lost 6 bases, with 14 bases between them. Germline lookup yields CDR1 MNHEY and CDR2 SMNVEV (reference sequence). This CDR3 has 13 amino acids. CDR3 protein: CASISGFLDTQYF. CDR3 sequence (DNA): TGTGCCAGCATATCGGGATTTTTGGATACGCAGTATTTT.

J is TRBJ1-5 and V is TRBV6-4; the match to TRBD1 covers 7 bases. Germline values: CDR1 MRHNA, CDR2 SNTAGT. The CDR3 loop spans 18 amino acids. The V gene end was trimmed by 2 bases and the J gene end by 0 bases; junction bases not matched to a gene: 10. This CDR3 reads CASSDRDRRPTSNQPQHF. CDR3 sequence (DNA): TGTGCCAGCAGTGACCGGGACAGAAGGCCTACTAGCAATCAGCCCCAGCATTTT.

J is TRBJ2-6 and V is TRBV5-8, with D possibly being TRBD1 (6 bases). The CDR3 is made up of 16 amino acids. The ends were cut back, 3 bases at V and 0 bases at J, with 10 bases in the middle. Germline CDR1 and CDR2: SGHTS and YDEGEE. CDR3 bases: TGTGCCAGCAGCTCCTACAGGGACTCTGGGGCCAACGTCCTGACTTTC. Protein: CASSSYRDSGANVLTF. The variable domain in full, with the rest retrieved from reference TRBV5-8 and TRBJ2-6, is EAGVTQSPTHLIKTRGQQATLRCSPISGHTSVYWYQQALGLGLQFLLWYDEGEERNRGNFPPRFSGRQFPNYSSELNVNALELEDSALYLCASSSYRDSGANVLTFGAGSRLTVL.

The chain is built from TRBV29-1 and TRBJ2-3, with D unclear. The germline V gene encodes CDR1 SQVTM and CDR2 ANQGSEA. The germline V and J ends were trimmed by 1 base and 2 bases, with 10 bases remaining between them. This CDR3 region has 14 residues. CDR3 in amino acids: CSVEGAIDTDTQYF. The CDR3, as DNA: TGCAGCGTTGAAGGGGCTATAGACACAGATACGCAGTATTTT.

V usage is TRBV23-1 and J usage is TRBJ2-7; a possible D gene is TRBD2 (6 bases). TRBV23-1 is filed as an ORF, its function uncertain. V dropped 6 bases and J dropped 3 bases, with 15 bases sitting between them. The CDR3 totals 14 residues. The CDR3 here is CASSLWRGGYEQYF. CDR3 nucleotides: TGCGCCAGCAGCTTATGGCGGGGTGGCTACGAGCAGTACTTC.

This rearrangement joins TRBV2 to TRBJ1-6; the D is unclear. The CDR3 runs 15 residues. Trimming pared 3 bases from V and 7 bases from J, leaving 13 bases between. Looked up from germline, CDR1 is SNHLY and CDR2 is FYNNEI. The CDR3 nucleotides are TGTGCCAGCAGTGAGCTTAGCAGGAACAATTCACCCCTCCACTTT. Translated: CASSELSRNNSPLHF.